The clone carrying this T cell receptor beta chain was recorded once. Its antigen is still unknown. These data belong to a study of cytomegalovirus exposure and HLA in healthy donors. Study outcomes and limitations: Previously analyzed data showed that most TCR beta V segments were productive at a frequency of about 90% or about 30%.

The V gene's germline CDR1 is SGHTA and CDR2 FQGNSA. Between the trimmed V and J ends, which lost 5 bases and 5 bases, there was a span of 18 bases. The CDR3 runs to 15 residues. PCR used 60 Vbeta primers and 13 Jbeta primers. The protocol was immunoSEQ multiplex PCR, while the TCRdb copy is restricted to in-frame clones and leaves out a portion. This sample has roughly 80,000 clones, with approximately 80% found just once. The sequenced sample consisted of PBMCs. The chain links TRBV7-2 to TRBJ2-5, with D perhaps matching TRBD2 (5 bases). The clonotype comes from a man between 35 and 55 years old in good health and CMV-seronegative. This CDR3 is CASSRGQGSIETQYF. As DNA, the CDR3 is TGTGCCAGCAGCCGAGGGCAAGGCTCAATTGAGACCCAGTACTTC.